This TCR beta chain was captured by sequencing in a study of tumor-infiltrating lymphocytes in primary liver carcinoma. Study at large: The tumors, T1-T3 N0M0 lesions, were roughly 4.2 to 10 cm across. General study results and limits: Just about 7.5-25% of leading clones were found in every one of five regions. Blood's top-250-clone fraction was significantly lower than that of tumors (p = 0.039).

Unsorted bulk tissue (roughly 17-33 mg) underwent RNA and DNA co-extraction. Each individual tumor supplied samples from five separate regions. Making TCR beta cDNA involved roughly 500 ng total RNA and a constant-region primer. ARM-PCR was slightly modified, and three nested multiplex PCR rounds with it gave rise to the TCR beta libraries. Amplification in the first two PCR rounds was performed using TRBV1-TRBV30 forward primers and a C-beta reverse primer for approximately 10 cycles each. TCRdb used MiXCR to reprocess the multiplex PCR reads, holding one entry per CDR3 protein. This table has more than 55,000 distinct CDR3 sequences, 65% to 80% appearing once. V was shortened by 8 bases and J by 4 bases, with 10 bases between the two germline ends. This CDR3 has 12 residues. Germline lookup yields CDR1 ENHRY and CDR2 SYGVKD. In regard to this clonotype: Its cognate antigen is unknown.

The J gene is TRBJ2-3, the V gene TRBV10-3; D not resolved. This TCR was recovered from a man aged 35-49 years with primary liver carcinoma and hepatitis B virus infection. The source material was liver tumor tissue from sampling region 2. Subset: tumor region T2, inferior pole. DNA of the CDR3: TGTGCCATCGGGATGAGGCCAGATACGCAGTATTTT. Its protein product is CAIGMRPDTQYF.